The 32 T cell receptor beta chains presented below share a single source sample, sequenced in a study of identical twins. TCRdb reanalysed the 5' RACE reads using MiXCR and keeps one entry per CDR3 protein. The sample includes approximately 300,000 distinct CDR3 sequences, around 9.7% of them seen just once. These data also formed part of another study, on yellow fever vaccine responses in identical twins.

Sequencing was performed on CD8+ T cells sorted from blood. The receptors were sampled from a woman aged 18-35 years in good health.

The rearrangement joins TRBV7-9 to TRBJ2-7; 7 positions match TRBD2. The CDR3 is made up of 17 amino acids. Germline lookup yields CDR1 SEHNR and CDR2 FQNEAQ (reference sequence). With 0 bases clipped from V and 0 bases from J, the junction kept 8 bases outside the gene matches. Written as DNA, the CDR3 is TGTGCCAGCAGCTTAGCGGGTGCGGGAGCCCTCTCCTACGAGCAGTACTTC. This codes for CASSLAGAGALSYEQYF.

This clonotype showed up just once. The chain is built from TRBV10-1 and TRBJ2-1; 9 bases match TRBD2. V shed 2 bases, J shed 7 bases, and the junction held 6 bases outside the gene matches. Germline assignment: CDR1 WNHNN and CDR2 SYGVQD (reference sequence). This CDR3 contains 15 residues. For the CDR3, the DNA is TGCGCCAGCAGTGAGGTAGCGGGAGTACCTAATGAGCAGTTCTTC. This gives the protein CASSEVAGVPNEQFF.

This clonotype came up many times. V gene TRBV20-1 combines with J gene TRBJ1-2; no firm D call. Germline CDR1 DFQATT, CDR2 SNEGSKA (reference sequence). Trimming took 1 base from V and 0 from J, leaving 15 bases between them. The CDR3 is 16 residues long. For the CDR3, the DNA is TGCAGTGCTAGAGTTAGTATCGACCCCGCTAACTATGGCTACACCTTC. Residues: CSARVSIDPANYGYTF.

The CDR3 DNA reads as TGTGCCAGCAGCTTTGGGGACAACGCGAACACCGGGGAGCTGTTTTTT. This translates into CASSFGDNANTGELFF. The rearrangement joins TRBV11-3 to TRBJ2-2; maybe TRBD1 (6 bases). From germline, CDR1 is SGHNT and CDR2 YENEEA. The CDR3 length is 16 residues. Trimming pared 3 bases from V and 0 bases from J, leaving 11 bases between. Full variable domain (outside the CDR3, taken from reference TRBV11-3 and TRBJ2-2): EAGVVQSPRYKIIEKKQPVAFWCNPISGHNTLYWYLQNLGQGPELLIRYENEEAVDDSQLPKDRFSAERLKGVDSTLKIQPAELGDSAVYLCASSFGDNANTGELFFGEGSRLTVL.

In this sample, this clonotype turned up a few times. CDR3 region: CASSQAPPGASSEAFF. CDR3 nucleotides: TGTGCCAGCAGCCAAGCCCCCCCTGGAGCGAGCTCTGAAGCTTTCTTT. The chain combines TRBV14 with TRBJ1-1; D ambiguous. Trimming removed 1 base from V and 6 bases from J, with 18 bases in between. The CDR3 extends over 16 amino acids. Germline lookup yields CDR1 SGHDN and CDR2 FVKESK.

V usage is TRBV10-3 and J usage is TRBJ2-1; TRBD2 agrees at 10 bases. CDR1 ENHRY and CDR2 SYGVKD come from the germline V gene. The trim removed 6 bases at V and 4 bases at J, leaving 3 bases unmatched. CDR3 length: 14 residues. The CDR3 bases are TGTGCCATCAGGTCTAGCGGGGGATACAATGAGCAGTTCTTC. Protein sequence: CAIRSSGGYNEQFF.

The table lists this clonotype with many counts. The V and J genes are TRBV20-1 and TRBJ1-1; no firm D call. Germline loops: CDR1 DFQATT, CDR2 SNEGSKA (reference sequence). This CDR3 has 14 residues. The V gene lost 1 base and the J gene lost 5 bases, with 14 bases spanning the gap. CDR3 DNA sequence: TGCAGTGCTAGAGGTGGTTCCAGGCTTACTGAAGCTTTCTTT. Its protein is CSARGGSRLTEAFF.

This clonotype has more than one count but fewer than ten. The gene calls are TRBV10-3 and TRBJ2-7; possibly TRBD1 for D (7 bases). The CDR3 has 14 amino acids. Trimming removed 2 bases at V and 5 bases at J, with 13 bases between. Germline V gene data show CDR1 as ENHRY and CDR2 as SYGVKD. In DNA form, the CDR3 reads TGTGCCATCAGTGAGCCTCAGGGGGGACACGAGCAGTACTTC. It is translated as CAISEPQGGHEQYF.

This clonotype occurred a few times. The rearrangement joins TRBV29-1 to TRBJ2-7; 11 bases are a match to TRBD1. With V trimmed by 6 bases and J by 0 bases, 4 bases remained unmatched. CDR1 is SQVTM, CDR2 ANQGSEA, per germline. The CDR3 consists of 14 residues. The CDR3 DNA follows: TGCAGCGTAAGGGACAGGGGGAGCTCCTACGAGCAGTACTTC. This translates into CSVRDRGSSYEQYF.

This clonotype was observed a few times. The junction and the germline gene differ at one end; a read error may be behind it. The V and J genes are TRBV20-1 and TRBJ1-5; 11 nucleotides agree with TRBD1. This CDR3 is 18 amino acids long. In germline, CDR1 is DFQATT, CDR2 SNEGSKA (reference sequence). CDR3 loop: CCARGGQGAMVGNQPQHF. The CDR3 coding sequence is TGCTGTGCTAGAGGTGGACAGGGGGCAATGGTTGGCAATCAGCCCCAGCATTTT.

The V gene is TRBV6-1, the J gene TRBJ1-1; a weak D match, TRBD1 (5 bases). The germline V gene encodes CDR1 MNHNS and CDR2 SASEGT. V lost 3 bases and J 0 bases, leaving 14 bases between the germline ends. CDR3 length: 16 residues. The CDR3 coding sequence is TGTGCCAGCAGTGATCGGGGGGTCCGTTTGAACACTGAAGCTTTCTTT. The encoded protein is CASSDRGVRLNTEAFF.

The V and J genes are TRBV6-1 and TRBJ1-1, with a possible D match to TRBD1 (6 bases). The CDR3 is made up of 14 amino acids. Germline CDR1 and CDR2: MNHNS and SASEGT. The V end was cut by 6 bases, the J end by 2 bases, with 13 bases between. CDR3 DNA: TGTGCCAGCAGCACTTTACAGGGTAACACTGAAGCTTTCTTT. It yields the protein CASSTLQGNTEAFF.

In its sample, this clonotype was seen once. A single base separates this from a much larger clone, so it may be a read error. The chain employs TRBV9 and TRBJ2-7, with D possibly matching TRBD1 (5 bases). There are 14 residues in the CDR3. The germline V gene has CDR1 SGDLS and CDR2 YYNGEE. Trimming took 0 bases from V and 7 from J, leaving 14 bases between them. DNA for the CDR3: TGTGCCAGCAGCGTAGACTACAGGTTACGGGAGCAGTACTTC. Its translation is CASSVDYRLREQYF.

This chain links TRBV3-1 with TRBJ2-1; D remains ambiguous. Germline V lookup: CDR1 LGHDT, CDR2 YNNKEL (reference sequence). V lost 0 bases and J lost 4, with 10 bases in between. The CDR3 contains 15 residues. In DNA form, the CDR3 reads TGTGCCAGCAGCCAAGACCAGGCCCCATACAATGAGCAGTTCTTC. Translation gives CASSQDQAPYNEQFF.

This clonotype was counted at least ten times. The V gene is TRBV4-3, the J gene TRBJ2-2, with 8 bases aligning to TRBD1. CDR1 LGHNA and CDR2 YSLEER come from the germline V gene. J was trimmed by 5 bases and V by 2 bases; bases with no gene match: 7. The CDR3 consists of 16 residues. DNA for the CDR3: TGCGCCAGCAGCCAAACCCCGGGACAGGAGACCGGGGAGCTGTTTTTT. It yields the protein CASSQTPGQETGELFF.

In regard to this clonotype: This may arise from a read error, as a much more abundant clone is one base away. J is TRBJ2-1 and V is TRBV29-1, with D hard to call. CDR3 length: 13 residues. V lost 3 bases and J 5 bases, leaving 11 bases between the germline ends. Germline V lookup: CDR1 SQVTM, CDR2 ANQGSEA. CDR3 amino acids: CSVDDCLNNEQFF. The CDR3, as DNA: TGCAGCGTTGACGACTGCCTCAACAATGAGCAGTTCTTC.

This clonotype was seen many times. V is TRBV7-9 and J is TRBJ2-7; no clear D gene. The CDR3 covers 13 residues. The ends were cut back, 3 bases at V and 2 bases at J, with 8 bases in the middle. Germline values: CDR1 SEHNR, CDR2 FQNEAQ (reference sequence). CDR3 sequence (DNA): TGTGCCAGCAGCTTCCTAAGCGCCTACGAGCAGTACTTC. It yields the protein CASSFLSAYEQYF.

The CDR3 sequence: CASSQDLGQPQHF. The DNA for the CDR3 is TGCGCCAGCAGCCAAGATCTCGGCCAGCCCCAGCATTTT. The rearrangement joins TRBV4-3 to TRBJ1-5, with unresolved D. Germline CDR1 LGHNA, CDR2 YSLEER. V gave up 0 bases and J gave up 7 bases, with 7 bases separating them. The CDR3 is made up of 13 amino acids.

Of note for this clonotype: A junction end diverges from the germline sequence, so it may reflect a read error. The V gene is TRBV7-7, the J gene TRBJ2-5; 12 bases map to TRBD2. Germline loops: CDR1 SSHAT, CDR2 FNYEAQ (reference sequence). This CDR3 has 15 amino acids. The CDR3 reads CASSPPGLAGETQYF. The CDR3 nucleotides read TGTGCTAGCAGCCCACCGGGACTAGCGGGAGAGACCCAGTACTTC.

This clonotype was seen many times. Here the CDR3 DNA reads TGTGCCAGCAGTTCCGGGGGTAGCGAACACCAAGAGACCCAGTACTTC. It specifies CASSSGGSEHQETQYF. The V call is TRBV27, the J call TRBJ2-5; maybe TRBD2 (6 bases). This CDR3 region has 16 residues. Trimming removed 4 bases from V and 0 bases from J, with 15 bases in between. CDR1 and CDR2 from the germline V gene are MNHEY and SMNVEV (reference sequence).

This clonotype was seen more than once but under ten times. This chain links TRBV7-9 with TRBJ2-7; D possibly matches TRBD1 or TRBD2 (5 bases each). V lost 7 bases and J lost 2, with 9 bases in between. Germline CDR1 is SEHNR and CDR2 is FQNEAQ (reference sequence). The CDR3 sequence is 12 residues long. CDR3 protein: CASTGGTYEQYF. CDR3 in DNA: TGTGCCAGCACTGGGGGAACCTACGAGCAGTACTTC.

This clonotype has a handful of counts. The chain carries TRBV29-1 and TRBJ2-7; TRBD2 matches at 16 bases. Germline CDR1 SQVTM, CDR2 ANQGSEA. This CDR3 has 12 residues. The V and J ends lost 8 bases and 11 bases, in that order; junction bases with no gene match: 6. The CDR3 nucleotides read TGCAGCATAGAGGGACTAGCGGGAGGGGAGTACTTC. This codes for CSIEGLAGGEYF.

There are many counts of this clonotype. The chain has TRBV29-1 and TRBJ1-2; 7 bases match TRBD1. V shed 3 bases and J 4 bases; nucleotides not matched to a gene: 2. In germline, CDR1 is SQVTM, CDR2 ANQGSEA. The CDR3 loop spans 12 amino acids. The CDR3 DNA is TGCAGCGTTGAGGGGGACAGCTATGGCTACACCTTC. Its protein is CSVEGDSYGYTF.

This clonotype was counted at least ten times. The rearrangement links TRBV4-3 to TRBJ2-3; 12 bases match TRBD2. There are 16 residues in the CDR3. CDR1 and CDR2 (germline): LGHNA, YSLEER. The V segment lost 1 base and the J segment 4 bases; nucleotides outside the gene matches: 3. CDR3 sequence reads: CASSQVLAGGADTQYF. For the CDR3, the DNA is TGCGCCAGCAGCCAAGTTCTAGCGGGAGGGGCAGATACGCAGTATTTT.

By proportion, this clonotype is medium-sized. The CDR3 DNA follows: TGCAGTGCTAAGCTAGCGGGAGACGTGGAGACCCAGTACTTC. It codes for CSAKLAGDVETQYF. The chain is built from TRBV20-1 and TRBJ2-5, with 10 nucleotides matching TRBD2. CDR1 is DFQATT and CDR2 is SNEGSKA in the germline V gene (reference sequence). Losses at the gene ends were 4 bases for V and 5 bases for J; bases not matched to a gene: 7. The CDR3 runs to 14 residues.

This clonotype has a count of ten or more. The chain has TRBV29-1 and TRBJ2-7; TRBD1 agrees at 10 bases. The CDR3 covers 14 residues. The germline gives CDR1 SQVTM, CDR2 ANQGSEA. With V trimmed by 4 bases and J by 1 base, 4 bases remained unmatched. The CDR3 protein is CSVGWDRGSYEQYF. The CDR3 coding sequence is TGCAGCGTTGGGTGGGACAGGGGATCCTACGAGCAGTACTTC.

The V call is TRBV10-3, the J call TRBJ1-2; 8 positions agree with TRBD1. This CDR3 comprises 13 residues. The ends lost 10 bases at V and 1 base at J; junction bases unmatched: 5. CDR1 and CDR2 (germline): ENHRY, SYGVKD. The CDR3 DNA sequence: TGTGCCACCGACAGGGGCGGTAACTATGGCTACACCTTC. Translating it yields CATDRGGNYGYTF.

This clonotype has at least ten counts. V and J are TRBV7-9 and TRBJ2-3, with a tentative D call TRBD2 (5 bases). Trimming pared 3 bases from V and 0 bases from J, leaving 16 bases between. The CDR3 sequence is 17 residues long. The germline V gene has CDR1 SEHNR and CDR2 FQNEAQ (reference sequence). The CDR3 DNA is TGTGCCAGCAGCTTTTCCTTGGCGGGCACTAGCACAGATACGCAGTATTTT. The encoded protein is CASSFSLAGTSTDTQYF.

The V gene is TRBV11-2, the J gene TRBJ1-4; a weak D match, TRBD1 (5 bases). The CDR3 consists of 15 residues. Germline V CDR1 and CDR2: SGHAT, FQNNGV. V lost 1 base and J lost 7, with 13 bases in between. DNA of the CDR3: TGTGCCAGCAGCTTAGGGAGGGGAGGTCGTGAAAAACTGTTTTTT. As protein: CASSLGRGGREKLFF. Combining the CDR3 with reference TRBV11-2 and TRBJ1-4 gives the whole variable domain EAGVAQSPRYKIIEKRQSVAFWCNPISGHATLYWYQQILGQGPKLLIQFQNNGVVDDSQLPKDRFSAERLKGVDSTLKIQPAKLEDSAVYLCASSLGRGGREKLFFGSGTQLSVL.

Many counts were recorded for this clonotype. This chain connects TRBV6-5 to TRBJ2-5, with D possibly matching TRBD1 (5 bases). The CDR3 is 12 amino acids. Deletions cut 6 bases from V and 5 bases from J, with 10 bases between. Germline lookup yields CDR1 MNHEY and CDR2 SVGAGI. This CDR3 is CASSQPGETQYF. CDR3 DNA: TGTGCCAGCAGCCAGCCAGGGGAGACCCAGTACTTC.

Many counts were recorded for this clonotype. The J gene is TRBJ2-7, the V gene TRBV13, with TRBD1 matching over 7 bases. V shed 6 bases, J shed 2 bases, and the junction held 7 bases outside the gene matches. The CDR3 covers 14 residues. Germline V gives CDR1 PRHDT, CDR2 FYEKMQ (reference sequence). The CDR3 DNA sequence: TGTGCCAGCAGTTCACAGGGGTTAACCTACGAGCAGTACTTC. Amino acids: CASSSQGLTYEQYF. The full variable domain, in which reference TRBV13 and TRBJ2-7 provide the parts outside the CDR3, is AAGVIQSPRHLIKEKRETATLKCYPIPRHDTVYWYQQGPGQDPQFLISFYEKMQSDKGSIPDRFSAQQFSDYHSELNMSSLELGDSALYFCASSSQGLTYEQYFGPGTRLTVT.

This clonotype was detected ten times or more. The gene calls are TRBV2 and TRBJ2-7; 7 nucleotides match TRBD1. The CDR3 loop spans 13 amino acids. With 4 bases clipped from V and 6 bases from J, the junction kept 6 bases outside the gene matches. Germline CDR1 and CDR2: SNHLY and FYNNEI. CDR3 sequence reads: CASSGQGVSEQYF. In nucleotides, the CDR3 is TGTGCCAGCAGTGGACAGGGAGTCAGCGAGCAGTACTTC. Based on the CDR3 plus reference TRBV2 and TRBJ2-7, the full variable domain is EPEVTQTPSHQVTQMGQEVILRCVPISNHLYFYWYRQILGQKVEFLVSFYNNEISEKSEIFDDQFSVERPDGSNFTLKIRSTKLEDSAMYFCASSGQGVSEQYFGPGTRLTVT.